The entry that follows covers one T cell receptor (beta chain) sequence. These data are taken from a study of blood T cell repertoires in COVID-19. The V end was cut by 6 bases, the J end by 1 base, with 16 bases between. Looked up from germline, CDR1 is SGHDT and CDR2 is YYEEEE. The CDR3 runs to 15 residues. Methods used by the authors: Estimated nucleated cell counts came from reference gene primer amplification. TCRdb keeps only in-frame clones here, not all; method: immunoSEQ multiplex PCR. For V, J and clone size, that table is used; D and trimming come from the DNA. The repertoire holds 100,000 to 150,000 clones, with roughly 90% as singletons.

The clonotype was recovered from a man between 50 and 59 years old with acute or convalescent COVID-19. The chain recombines TRBV5-6 with TRBJ2-5; tentatively, D is TRBD1 (6 bases). Sequencing was performed on peripheral blood. The CDR3 DNA reads TGTGCCAGCAACGAGGGGGTGAGGGGCCAAGAGACCCAGTACTTC. This gives the protein CASNEGVRGQETQYF.